This T cell receptor (beta chain) is from a study of CD8 T cells in ankylosing spondylitis. The germline V gene has CDR1 SGHRS and CDR2 YFSETQ. Trimming removed 5 bases at V and 1 base at J, with 18 bases between. CDR3 length: 16 amino acids. Study observations and caveats: Relatively scarce in peripheral blood, disease-linked clones were CD8+. Past studies reported some motif variants in reactive arthritis synovial fluid and blood. A TCR beta motif made of fewer than ten highly homologous variants seemed typical of ankylosing spondylitis blood.

TCRdb redid the calling of the 5' RACE reads with MiXCR, one entry per CDR3 protein. This table holds approximately 200,000 distinct CDR3 sequences, over 10% found once. This clonotype showed up many times. Antigen specificity is unknown. The chain links TRBV5-1 to TRBJ2-5, with D perhaps assigned TRBD1 or TRBD2 (5 bases each). The sample taken for sequencing was blood, either unsorted or a sorted T cell fraction (not recorded which). The clonotype comes from a male donor with ankylosing spondylitis or in good health (not recorded which). CDR3 amino acids: CASSFTSGTAQETQYF. The DNA for the CDR3 is TGCGCCAGCAGTTTTACATCCGGGACGGCCCAAGAGACCCAGTACTTC. The full variable domain, completed using reference TRBV5-1 and TRBJ2-5, is KAGVTQTPRYLIKTRGQQVTLSCSPISGHRSVSWYQQTPGQGLQFLFEYFSETQRNKGNFPGRFSGRQFSNSRSEMNVSTLELGDSALYLCASSFTSGTAQETQYFGPGTRLLVL.